One and the same sample provided the 23 T cell receptor beta chains below, sequenced in a study of blood T cell repertoires in COVID-19. Profiling relied on immunoSEQ multiplex PCR, and the TCRdb table lists in-frame clones only, not all of them. The profile covers roughly 290,000 clones, with 80% to 90% appearing a single time and around 0.84% taken by the ten largest. The sample taken for sequencing was peripheral blood. Receptors were obtained from a man under 40 with acute or convalescent COVID-19.

J is TRBJ1-2 and V is TRBV7-2; D gene uncertain. The CDR3 length is 13 residues. V shed 4 bases and J shed 0 bases, with 6 bases lying between them. Germline V gene data show CDR1 as SGHTA and CDR2 as FQGNSA. The CDR3 loop reads CASSSSANYGYTF. CDR3 sequence (DNA): TGTGCCAGCAGCTCCTCAGCTAACTATGGCTACACCTTC.

The rearrangement uses TRBV29-1 and TRBJ2-7, with 7 bases identical to TRBD1. CDR1 is SQVTM and CDR2 is ANQGSEA in the germline V gene. The CDR3 is 15 amino acids. The junction had 20 bases not matched to a gene; V was cut back by 6 bases and J by 9 bases. This CDR3 is CSVTGVGSPPFSQYF. DNA of the CDR3: TGCAGCGTCACAGGGGTGGGTAGCCCCCCGTTCTCGCAGTACTTC.

The chain carries TRBV28 and TRBJ2-5, with 8 positions matching TRBD2. In germline, CDR1 is MDHEN, CDR2 SYDVKM. The junction had 6 bases not matched to a gene; V was cut back by 4 bases and J by 2 bases. This CDR3 is built from 15 residues. In DNA, the CDR3 is TGTGCCAGCAGTTCGGGGGGGGCCAATCAAGAGACCCAGTACTTC. Translating gives CASSSGGANQETQYF.

The rearrangement joins TRBV29-1 to TRBJ2-6; TRBD2 might be the D (5 bases). CDR1 SQVTM and CDR2 ANQGSEA come from the germline V gene. Trimming took off 4 bases at V and 0 bases at J, with 10 bases between the two ends. The CDR3 consists of 15 residues. CDR3 amino acids: CSVGEGHSGANVLTF. DNA for the CDR3: TGCAGCGTTGGTGAGGGCCACTCTGGGGCCAACGTCCTGACTTTC.

This chain uses TRBV28 with TRBJ1-3; no reliable D call. V was shortened by 6 bases and J by 4 bases, with 4 bases between the two germline ends. The CDR3 consists of 11 residues. CDR1 is MDHEN, CDR2 SYDVKM, per germline. This chain's CDR3 is CASRGGNTIYF. The CDR3 bases are TGTGCCAGCAGGGGCGGAAACACCATATATTTT.

The DNA for the CDR3 is TGTGCCAGCAGCCAAGGAGGGCTTGGCTACACCTTC. It codes for CASSQGGLGYTF. This sequence joins TRBV3-1 (or the pseudogene TRBV3-2) and TRBJ1-2; D gene ambiguous. The CDR3 is made up of 12 amino acids. Deletions cut 1 base from V and 7 bases from J, with 7 bases between. Germline V lookup: CDR1 LGHDT, CDR2 YNNKEL (reference sequence).

V usage is TRBV29-1 and J usage is TRBJ2-1, with TRBD1 identical over 7 bases. The CDR3 sequence is 15 residues long. CDR1 and CDR2 from the germline V gene are SQVTM and ANQGSEA. The trim removed 7 bases at V and 1 base at J, leaving 10 bases unmatched. The CDR3 loop is CSAPQRQGSYNEQFF. The CDR3 DNA follows: TGCAGCGCCCCCCAAAGACAGGGTTCCTACAATGAGCAGTTCTTC.

The genes are TRBV20-1 and TRBJ1-1; D possibly corresponds to TRBD1 (5 bases). With 3 bases removed from V and 0 bases from J, the gap between germline ends came to 11 bases. Germline V gene data show CDR1 as DFQATT and CDR2 as SNEGSKA (reference sequence). The CDR3 is made up of 14 amino acids. DNA for the CDR3: TGCAGTGCTAGTAGGGGCCAGTTGAACACTGAAGCTTTCTTT. Protein product: CSASRGQLNTEAFF.

V is TRBV6-4 and J is TRBJ1-2; tentatively, D is TRBD1 (6 bases). V shed 6 bases and J shed 3 bases, with 11 bases lying between them. CDR1 and CDR2 (germline): MRHNA, SNTAGT. The CDR3 runs 13 residues. CDR3 protein: CASSPTGDYGYTF. The CDR3 nucleotides are TGTGCCAGCAGCCCGACAGGCGACTATGGCTACACCTTC.

The chain has TRBV27 and TRBJ2-1, with 8 bases matching TRBD1. Germline-derived CDR1 and CDR2 are MNHEY and SMNVEV (reference sequence). CDR3 length equals 14 residues. Trimming took 4 bases from V and 7 from J; bases not matched to a gene: 6. As DNA, the CDR3 is TGTGCCAGCAGTTCCGCAGGGGGCAGGAATGAGCAGTTCTTC. As protein: CASSSAGGRNEQFF.

The chain has TRBV30 and TRBJ1-6; no clear D gene. V dropped 3 bases and J dropped 0 bases, with 9 bases sitting between them. This CDR3 has 15 amino acids. Germline-derived CDR1 and CDR2 are GTSNPN and SVGIG (reference sequence). The CDR3 region has the DNA TGTGCCTGGAGCTTCGGGGTCTCCTATAATTCACCCCTCCACTTT. Translation gives CAWSFGVSYNSPLHF.

CDR3 sequence: CASSQGGGVTTGELFF. The CDR3 DNA reads as TGCGCCAGCAGCCAAGGAGGAGGGGTAACCACCGGGGAGCTGTTTTTT. The chain joins TRBV4-1 to TRBJ2-2; D might be TRBD2 (6 bases). There are 16 residues in the CDR3. V lost 1 base to trimming and J lost 4 bases, with 13 bases between them. Germline V gives CDR1 MGHRA, CDR2 YSYEKL.

The chain couples TRBV18 to TRBJ1-1; the match to TRBD1 covers 9 bases. J gave up 3 bases and V 3 bases, and 5 bases lay outside the gene matches. Germline V gene data show CDR1 as KGHSH and CDR2 as LQKENI. The CDR3 has 15 residues. CDR3 in amino acids: CASSPGTGKDTEAFF. CDR3 sequence (DNA): TGTGCCAGCTCACCGGGGACAGGGAAAGACACTGAAGCTTTCTTT.

The rearrangement uses TRBV6-4 and TRBJ2-5, with D possibly TRBD1 on 5 matching bases. Germline CDR1 MRHNA, CDR2 SNTAGT. Trimming stripped 7 bases from V and 2 bases from J, with 20 bases between. The CDR3 is 16 amino acids. In DNA form, the CDR3 reads TGTGCCAGCAAACGAGACAGAAAAACTACTCAAGAGACCCAGTACTTC. Amino acid sequence: CASKRDRKTTQETQYF.

The chain is built from TRBV3-1 (or the pseudogene TRBV3-2) and TRBJ2-3; D unclear. Per the germline V gene, CDR1 is LGHDT and CDR2 is YNNKEL (reference sequence). The germline V and J ends were trimmed by 4 bases and 8 bases, with 10 bases remaining between them. The length of the CDR3 is 12 residues. CDR3 DNA: TGTGCCAGCAGCCCTCCGGGTCTTACGCAGTATTTT. It codes for CASSPPGLTQYF.

The chain recombines TRBV9 with TRBJ2-5; perhaps TRBD2 as D (5 bases). The CDR3 length is 15 residues. Trimming stripped 0 bases from V and 5 bases from J, with 14 bases between. Germline CDR1 and CDR2: SGDLS and YYNGEE. The CDR3 protein is CASSVESGGGETQYF. The CDR3 bases are TGTGCCAGCAGCGTAGAGTCAGGTGGCGGGGAGACCCAGTACTTC.

The gene calls are TRBV7-9 and TRBJ1-4; D is uncertain. V lost 5 bases and J lost 6, with 19 bases in between. This CDR3 has 16 residues. Germline V gene sequence: CDR1 SEHNR, CDR2 FQNEAQ (reference sequence). CDR3 protein: CASSPRPNRGDEKLFF. The CDR3 DNA follows: TGTGCCAGCAGCCCCCGTCCAAATCGGGGAGATGAAAAACTGTTTTTT.

J is TRBJ2-7 and V is TRBV7-3, with D perhaps matching TRBD2 (5 bases). Germline V lookup: CDR1 SGHTA, CDR2 FQGTGA. Trimming left V 5 bases short and J 0 bases short, with 8 bases between. The CDR3 spans 13 residues. The CDR3 DNA follows: TGTGCCAGCAGCCGTGGGAGCTCCTACGAGCAGTACTTC. It yields the protein CASSRGSSYEQYF.

This chain links TRBV2 with TRBJ2-2, with a possible D match to TRBD1 (6 bases). The V end lost 5 bases, the J end lost 0 bases, and 16 bases lay between the germline ends. The germline gives CDR1 SNHLY, CDR2 FYNNEI. This CDR3 spans 17 amino acids. The DNA for the CDR3 is TGTGCCAGCAGTCCCCTGCTGGACAGCGCGAACACCGGGGAGCTGTTTTTT. Protein: CASSPLLDSANTGELFF.

The genes are TRBV7-9 and TRBJ2-7; 8 bases match TRBD1. The ends lost 3 bases at V and 0 bases at J; junction bases unmatched: 10. The CDR3 sequence is 17 residues long. The germline gives CDR1 SEHNR, CDR2 FQNEAQ (reference sequence). The CDR3 sequence is CASSFNNRGQGSYEQYF. DNA for the CDR3: TGTGCCAGCAGCTTCAATAATCGAGGACAGGGCTCCTACGAGCAGTACTTC.

The chain uses TRBV28 and TRBJ2-7; D uncertain. This CDR3 has 13 residues. Trimming stripped 5 bases from V and 6 bases from J, with 14 bases between. The V gene's germline CDR1 is MDHEN and CDR2 SYDVKM. CDR3 bases: TGTGCCAGCAGTCCCCCTACAGTCGCCGAGCAGTACTTC. This sequence encodes CASSPPTVAEQYF. Using reference TRBV28 and TRBJ2-7 for the parts outside the CDR3, the full variable domain is DVKVTQSSRYLVKRTGEKVFLECVQDMDHENMFWYRQDPGLGLRLIYFSYDVKMKEKGDIPEGYSVSREKKERFSLILESASTNQTSMYLCASSPPTVAEQYFGPGTRLTVT.

This clone appeared once. This chain links TRBV27 with TRBJ2-7, with no clear D. This CDR3 is built from 12 residues. V lost 6 bases and J 6 bases, leaving 12 bases between the germline ends. Germline V gene data show CDR1 as MNHEY and CDR2 as SMNVEV (reference sequence). CDR3 residues: CASRSEPGEQYF. CDR3 bases: TGTGCCAGCAGGTCGGAGCCGGGCGAGCAGTACTTC.

The CDR3 region is CASRRRATPNYGYTF. For the CDR3, the DNA is TGTGCCAGCAGAAGGAGGGCAACACCAAACTATGGCTACACCTTC. This chain joins TRBV28 and TRBJ1-2; D gene unclear. The germline V and J ends were trimmed by 6 bases and 2 bases, with 16 bases remaining between them. Germline loops: CDR1 MDHEN, CDR2 SYDVKM. This CDR3 contains 15 residues.